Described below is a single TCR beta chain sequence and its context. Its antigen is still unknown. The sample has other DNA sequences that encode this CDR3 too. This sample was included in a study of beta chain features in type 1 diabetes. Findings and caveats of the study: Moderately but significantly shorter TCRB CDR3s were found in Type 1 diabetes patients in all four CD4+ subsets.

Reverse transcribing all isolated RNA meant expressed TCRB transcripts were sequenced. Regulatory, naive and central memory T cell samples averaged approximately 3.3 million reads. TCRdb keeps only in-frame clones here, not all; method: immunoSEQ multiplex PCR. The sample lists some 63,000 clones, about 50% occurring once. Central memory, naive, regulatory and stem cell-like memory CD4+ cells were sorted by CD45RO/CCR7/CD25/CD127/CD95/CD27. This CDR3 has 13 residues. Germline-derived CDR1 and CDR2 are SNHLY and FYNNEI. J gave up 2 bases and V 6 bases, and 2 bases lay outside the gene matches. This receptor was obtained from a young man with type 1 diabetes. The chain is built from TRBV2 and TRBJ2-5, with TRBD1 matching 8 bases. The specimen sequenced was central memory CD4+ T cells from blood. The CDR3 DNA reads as TGTGCCAGCAGGGGGACAGGACAAGAGACCCAGTACTTC. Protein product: CASRGTGQETQYF.